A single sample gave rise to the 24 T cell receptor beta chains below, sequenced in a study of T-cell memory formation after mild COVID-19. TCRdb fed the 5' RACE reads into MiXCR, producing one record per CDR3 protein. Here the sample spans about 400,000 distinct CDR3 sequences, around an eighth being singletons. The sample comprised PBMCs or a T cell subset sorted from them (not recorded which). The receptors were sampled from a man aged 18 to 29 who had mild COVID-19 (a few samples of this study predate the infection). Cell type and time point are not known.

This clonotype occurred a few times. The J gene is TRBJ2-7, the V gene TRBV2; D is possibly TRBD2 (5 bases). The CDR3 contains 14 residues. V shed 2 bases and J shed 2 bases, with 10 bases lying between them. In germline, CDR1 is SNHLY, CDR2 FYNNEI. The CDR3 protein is CASSERGKPYEQYF. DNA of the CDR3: TGTGCCAGCAGTGAAAGAGGGAAACCCTACGAGCAGTACTTC. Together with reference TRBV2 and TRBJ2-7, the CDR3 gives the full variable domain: EPEVTQTPSHQVTQMGQEVILRCVPISNHLYFYWYRQILGQKVEFLVSFYNNEISEKSEIFDDQFSVERPDGSNFTLKIRSTKLEDSAMYFCASSERGKPYEQYFGPGTRLTVT.

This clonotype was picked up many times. The CDR3 here is CATQHANTGELFF. The CDR3 nucleotides are TGTGCCACGCAACACGCGAACACCGGGGAGCTGTTTTTT. This sequence joins TRBV7-2 and TRBJ2-2; D unclear. The CDR3 is 13 residues long. Germline assignment: CDR1 SGHTA and CDR2 FQGNSA. The ends were cut back, 10 bases at V and 0 bases at J, with 9 bases in the middle.

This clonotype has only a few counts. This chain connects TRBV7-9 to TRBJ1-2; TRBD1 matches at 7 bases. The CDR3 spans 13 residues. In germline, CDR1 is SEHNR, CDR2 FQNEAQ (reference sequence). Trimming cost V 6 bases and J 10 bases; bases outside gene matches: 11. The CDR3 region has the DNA TGTGCCAGCAGTCAAGGGGGCGCGATGGACTACACCTTC. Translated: CASSQGGAMDYTF.

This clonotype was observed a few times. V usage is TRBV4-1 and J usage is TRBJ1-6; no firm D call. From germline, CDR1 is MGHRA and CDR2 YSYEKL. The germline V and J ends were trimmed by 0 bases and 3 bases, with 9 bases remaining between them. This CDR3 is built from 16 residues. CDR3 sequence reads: CASSQEAGYYNSPLHF. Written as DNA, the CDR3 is TGCGCCAGCAGCCAAGAAGCCGGATACTATAATTCACCCCTCCACTTT.

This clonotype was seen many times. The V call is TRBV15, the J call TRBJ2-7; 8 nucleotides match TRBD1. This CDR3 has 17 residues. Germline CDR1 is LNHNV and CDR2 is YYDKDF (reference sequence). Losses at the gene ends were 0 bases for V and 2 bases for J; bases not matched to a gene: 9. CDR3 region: CATSREFGTGMAYEQYF. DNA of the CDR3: TGTGCCACCAGCAGAGAATTTGGGACAGGCATGGCCTACGAGCAGTACTTC.

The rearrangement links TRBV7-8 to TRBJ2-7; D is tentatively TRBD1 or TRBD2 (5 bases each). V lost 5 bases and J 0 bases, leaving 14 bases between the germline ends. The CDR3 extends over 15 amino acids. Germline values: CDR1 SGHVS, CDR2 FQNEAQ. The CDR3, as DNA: TGTGCCAGCAGCCACCTGTGGGGGTCCTCCTACGAGCAGTACTTC. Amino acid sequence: CASSHLWGSSYEQYF.

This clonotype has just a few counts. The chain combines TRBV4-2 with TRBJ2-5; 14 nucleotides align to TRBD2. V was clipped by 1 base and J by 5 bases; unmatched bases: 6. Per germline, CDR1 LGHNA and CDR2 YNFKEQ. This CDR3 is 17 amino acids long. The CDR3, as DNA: TGTGCCAGCAGCCAAGCCGGACTAGCGGGGGGTCAGGAGACCCAGTACTTC. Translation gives CASSQAGLAGGQETQYF.

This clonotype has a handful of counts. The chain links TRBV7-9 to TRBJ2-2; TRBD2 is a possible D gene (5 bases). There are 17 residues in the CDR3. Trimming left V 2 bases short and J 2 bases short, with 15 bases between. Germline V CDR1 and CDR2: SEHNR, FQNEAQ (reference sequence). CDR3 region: CASSLSPGLANTGELFF. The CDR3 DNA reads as TGTGCCAGCAGCTTAAGCCCCGGACTGGCCAACACCGGGGAGCTGTTTTTT.

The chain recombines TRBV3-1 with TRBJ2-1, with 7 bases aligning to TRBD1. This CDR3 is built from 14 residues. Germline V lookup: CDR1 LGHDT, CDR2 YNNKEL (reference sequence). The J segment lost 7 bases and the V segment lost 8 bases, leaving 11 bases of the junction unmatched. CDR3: CASEFSTGRNEQFF. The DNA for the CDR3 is TGTGCCAGCGAATTTTCGACAGGGCGGAATGAGCAGTTCTTC.

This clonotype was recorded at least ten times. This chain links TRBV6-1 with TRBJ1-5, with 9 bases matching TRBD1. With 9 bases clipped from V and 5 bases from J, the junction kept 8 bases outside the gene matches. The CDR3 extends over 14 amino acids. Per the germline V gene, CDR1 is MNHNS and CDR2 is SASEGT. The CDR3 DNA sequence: TGTGCCAGTTCCCGGGACAGGGTTGATCAGCCCCAGCATTTT. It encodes CASSRDRVDQPQHF.

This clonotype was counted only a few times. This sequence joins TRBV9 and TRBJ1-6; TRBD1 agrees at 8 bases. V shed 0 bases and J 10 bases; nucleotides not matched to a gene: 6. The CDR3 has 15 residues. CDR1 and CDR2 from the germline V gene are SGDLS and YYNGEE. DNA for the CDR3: TGTGCCAGCAGCGTAGGGACAGGGTATCAGTCACCCCTCCACTTT. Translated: CASSVGTGYQSPLHF. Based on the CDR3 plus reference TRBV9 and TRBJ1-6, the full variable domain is DSGVTQTPKHLITATGQRVTLRCSPRSGDLSVYWYQQSLDQGLQFLIQYYNGEERAKGNILERFSAQQFPDLHSELNLSSLELGDSALYFCASSVGTGYQSPLHFGNGTRLTVT.

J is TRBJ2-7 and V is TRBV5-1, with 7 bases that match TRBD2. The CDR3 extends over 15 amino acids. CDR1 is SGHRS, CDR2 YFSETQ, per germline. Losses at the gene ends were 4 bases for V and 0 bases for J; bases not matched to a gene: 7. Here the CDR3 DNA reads TGCGCCAGCAGCCGGACCCCGGGGGGCTCCTACGAGCAGTACTTC. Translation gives CASSRTPGGSYEQYF.

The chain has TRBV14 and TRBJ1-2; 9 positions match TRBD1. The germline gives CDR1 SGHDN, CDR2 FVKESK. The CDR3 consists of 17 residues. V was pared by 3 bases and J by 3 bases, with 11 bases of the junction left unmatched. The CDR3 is CASSHTSGTGQDYGYTF. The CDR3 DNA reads TGTGCCAGCAGCCATACCTCCGGGACAGGGCAGGACTATGGCTACACCTTC.

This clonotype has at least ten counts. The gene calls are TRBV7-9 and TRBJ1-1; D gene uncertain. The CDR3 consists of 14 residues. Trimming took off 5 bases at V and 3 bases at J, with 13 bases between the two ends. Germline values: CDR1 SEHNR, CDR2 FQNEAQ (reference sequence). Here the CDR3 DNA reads TGTGCCAGCAGCCGGTCGTCGGCGGACACTGAAGCTTTCTTT. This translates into CASSRSSADTEAFF. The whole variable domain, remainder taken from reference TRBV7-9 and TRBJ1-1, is DTGVSQNPRHKITKRGQNVTFRCDPISEHNRLYWYRQTLGQGPEFLTYFQNEAQLEKSRLLSDRFSAERPKGSFSTLEIQRTEQGDSAMYLCASSRSSADTEAFFGQGTRLTVV.

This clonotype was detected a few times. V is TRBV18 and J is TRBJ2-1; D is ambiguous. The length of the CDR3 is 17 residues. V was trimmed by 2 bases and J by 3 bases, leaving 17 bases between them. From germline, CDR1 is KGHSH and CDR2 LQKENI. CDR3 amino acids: CASSPESRSWLYNEQFF. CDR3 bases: TGTGCCAGCTCACCAGAATCCCGGTCTTGGCTCTACAATGAGCAGTTCTTC.

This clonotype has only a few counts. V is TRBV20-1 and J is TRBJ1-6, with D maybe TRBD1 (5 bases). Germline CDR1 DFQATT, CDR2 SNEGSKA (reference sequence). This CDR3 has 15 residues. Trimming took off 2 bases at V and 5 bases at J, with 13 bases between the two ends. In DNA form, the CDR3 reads TGCAGTGCTAGAAGCGAGGGGACTCATAATTCACCCCTCCACTTT. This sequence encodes CSARSEGTHNSPLHF.

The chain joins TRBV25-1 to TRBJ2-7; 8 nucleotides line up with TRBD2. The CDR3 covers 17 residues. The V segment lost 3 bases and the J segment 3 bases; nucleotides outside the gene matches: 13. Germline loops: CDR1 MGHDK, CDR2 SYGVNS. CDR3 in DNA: TGTGCCAGCAGTGATCCGGCGGGGGGACTTCCTAACTACGAGCAGTACGTC. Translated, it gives CASSDPAGGLPNYEQYV.

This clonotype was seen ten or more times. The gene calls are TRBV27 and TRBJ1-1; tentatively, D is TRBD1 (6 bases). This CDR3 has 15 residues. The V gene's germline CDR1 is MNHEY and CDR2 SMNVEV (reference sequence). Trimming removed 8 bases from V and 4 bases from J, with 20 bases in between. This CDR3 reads CASFSVLGAATEAFF. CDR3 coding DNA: TGTGCCAGCTTCTCCGTTTTGGGGGCGGCCACTGAAGCTTTCTTT.

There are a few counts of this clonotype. DNA of the CDR3: TGTGCCATCAGGTCAGAAAAAAACTATGGCTACACCTTC. Translation gives CAIRSEKNYGYTF. The genes are TRBV10-3 and TRBJ1-2; D remains ambiguous. CDR1 is ENHRY, CDR2 SYGVKD, per germline. The CDR3 sequence is 13 residues long. Trimming left V 6 bases short and J 2 bases short, with 10 bases between.

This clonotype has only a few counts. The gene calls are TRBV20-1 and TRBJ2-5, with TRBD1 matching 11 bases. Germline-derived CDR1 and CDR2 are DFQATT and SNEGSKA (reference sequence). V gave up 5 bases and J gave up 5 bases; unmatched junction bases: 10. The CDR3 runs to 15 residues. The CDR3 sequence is CSASSGQGAGETQYF. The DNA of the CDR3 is TGCAGTGCTTCATCCGGACAGGGGGCCGGGGAGACCCAGTACTTC.

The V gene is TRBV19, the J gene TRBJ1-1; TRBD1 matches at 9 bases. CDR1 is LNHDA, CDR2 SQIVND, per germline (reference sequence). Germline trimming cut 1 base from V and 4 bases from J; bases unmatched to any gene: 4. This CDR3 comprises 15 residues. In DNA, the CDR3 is TGTGCCAGTAGTATAGCCAGGACAGGGGCCACTGAAGCTTTCTTT. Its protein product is CASSIARTGATEAFF. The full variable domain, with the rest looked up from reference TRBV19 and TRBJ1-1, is DGGITQSPKYLFRKEGQNVTLSCEQNLNHDAMYWYRQDPGQGLRLIYYSQIVNDFQKGDIAEGYSVSREKKESFPLTVTSAQKNPTAFYLCASSIARTGATEAFFGQGTRLTVV.

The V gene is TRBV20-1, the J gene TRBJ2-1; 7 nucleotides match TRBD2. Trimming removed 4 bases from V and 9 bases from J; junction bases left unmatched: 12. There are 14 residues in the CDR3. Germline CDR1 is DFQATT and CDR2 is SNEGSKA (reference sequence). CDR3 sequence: CSATGGFPGSEQFF. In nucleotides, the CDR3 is TGCAGTGCTACGGGAGGCTTTCCGGGCAGTGAGCAGTTCTTC.

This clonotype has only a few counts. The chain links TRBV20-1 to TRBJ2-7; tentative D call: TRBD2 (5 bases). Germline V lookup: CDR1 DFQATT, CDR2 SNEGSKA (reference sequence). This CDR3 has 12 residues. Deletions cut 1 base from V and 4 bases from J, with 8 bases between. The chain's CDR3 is CSARGPGYEQYV. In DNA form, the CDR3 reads TGCAGTGCTAGAGGGCCGGGGTACGAGCAGTACGTC.

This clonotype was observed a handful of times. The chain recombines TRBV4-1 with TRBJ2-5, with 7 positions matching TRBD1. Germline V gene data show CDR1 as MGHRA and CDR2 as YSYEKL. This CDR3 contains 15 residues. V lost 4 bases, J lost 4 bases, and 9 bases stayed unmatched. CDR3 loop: CASSPMDRSRETQYF. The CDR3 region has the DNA TGCGCCAGCAGCCCTATGGACAGGAGCCGAGAGACCCAGTACTTC.